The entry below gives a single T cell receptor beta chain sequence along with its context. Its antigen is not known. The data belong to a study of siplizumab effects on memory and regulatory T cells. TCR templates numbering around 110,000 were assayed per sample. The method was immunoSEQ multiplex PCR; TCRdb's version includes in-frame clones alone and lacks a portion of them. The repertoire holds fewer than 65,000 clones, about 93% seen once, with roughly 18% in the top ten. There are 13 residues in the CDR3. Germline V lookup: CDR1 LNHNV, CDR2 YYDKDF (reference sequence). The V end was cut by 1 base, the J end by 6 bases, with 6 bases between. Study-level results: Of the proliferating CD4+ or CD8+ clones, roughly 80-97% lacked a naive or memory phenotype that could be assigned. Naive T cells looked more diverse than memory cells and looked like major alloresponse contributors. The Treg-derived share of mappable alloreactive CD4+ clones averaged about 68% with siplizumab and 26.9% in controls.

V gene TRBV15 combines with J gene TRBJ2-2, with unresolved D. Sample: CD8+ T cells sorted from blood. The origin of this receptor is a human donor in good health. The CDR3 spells CATSRVLSGELFF. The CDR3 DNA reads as TGTGCCACCAGCAGAGTGCTTTCCGGGGAGCTGTTTTTT.